The rows below give T cell receptor beta chains drawn from one sample of a study of cytomegalovirus exposure and HLA in healthy donors. The protocol was immunoSEQ multiplex PCR, while the TCRdb copy is restricted to in-frame clones and leaves out a portion. The sample includes approximately 140,000 clones, just over 70% of them seen just once. The sample comprised PBMCs. The source of these receptors is a woman aged 55-70 years in good health and CMV-seropositive. The CDR3 runs from the conserved cysteine through the conserved F or W. The D gene is left open where the match is weak. A row's size may be missing; if present it is once, few, many or a size class.

d_gene	v_gene	abundance	j_gene	CDR3aa	CDR3nt
-	TRBV5-1	few	TRBJ2-7	CASSLAQGVVYEQYF	TGCGCCAGCAGCTTGGCACAGGGAGTGGTCTACGAGCAGTACTTC
-	TRBV5-6	-	TRBJ2-7	CASSLPEGYEQYF	TGTGCCAGCAGCTTGCCGGAGGGCTACGAGCAGTACTTC
TRBD1	TRBV27	once	TRBJ2-1	CASSLLETGHNEQFF	TGTGCCAGCAGTTTATTGGAGACAGGGCACAATGAGCAGTTCTTC
-	TRBV5-1	-	TRBJ1-2	CASSLTPEFKNYGYTF	TGCGCCAGCAGCTTGACACCAGAATTCAAAAACTATGGCTACACCTTC
-	TRBV5-1	-	TRBJ2-7	CASSPQTGTYEQYF	TGCGCCAGCAGCCCTCAGACAGGTACCTACGAGCAGTACTTC
-	TRBV11-3	-	TRBJ2-2	CASSPRRTITAGELFF	TGTGCCAGCAGCCCCCGACGGACAATCACCGCCGGGGAGCTGTTTTTT
-	TRBV6-5	-	TRBJ1-5	CASSLFDKRQPQHF	TGTGCCAGCAGTTTATTCGACAAACGTCAGCCCCAGCATTTT
-	TRBV7-9	once	TRBJ2-3	CASSEDGITDTQYF	TGTGCCAGCAGCGAAGACGGGATCACAGATACGCAGTATTTT
TRBD1	TRBV9	-	TRBJ1-2	CASSPRMPGGDGYTF	TGTGCCAGCAGCCCCCGGATGCCAGGGGGAGATGGCTACACCTTC
-	TRBV10-3	-	TRBJ1-2	CAISESANYGYTF	TGTGCCATCAGTGAGTCGGCCAACTATGGCTACACCTTC
-	TRBV2	few	TRBJ2-5	CASSAMGAMGETQYF	TGTGCCAGCAGTGCTATGGGGGCGATGGGAGAGACCCAGTACTTC
-	TRBV6-5	-	TRBJ2-1	CASSYYQFSGQEQFF	TGTGCCAGCAGTTACTATCAATTCTCCGGACAGGAGCAGTTCTTC
-	TRBV20-1	-	TRBJ1-2	CRVGQEDGYTF	TGCAGAGTTGGGCAGGAGGATGGCTACACCTTC
-	TRBV5-1	-	TRBJ2-7	CASSLVRVSGEQYF	TGCGCCAGCAGCTTGGTGAGGGTATCGGGCGAGCAGTACTTC
-	TRBV11-3	-	TRBJ2-2	CASSLTGGHSPGELFF	TGTGCCAGCAGCCTAACGGGGGGCCATAGTCCCGGGGAGCTGTTTTTT
-	TRBV19	-	TRBJ1-6	CASSIRRQGSSTTSPSPLHF	TGTGCCAGTAGTATACGTAGGCAGGGCTCATCCACAACGAGTCCTTCACCCCTCCACTTT
-	TRBV11-1	-	TRBJ1-1	CASSVQMNTEAFF	TGTGCCAGCAGCGTCCAGATGAACACTGAAGCTTTCTTT
-	TRBV19	-	TRBJ1-5	CASSFRSGGSQPQHF	TGTGCCAGTAGCTTCCGGTCGGGGGGCTCTCAGCCCCAGCATTTT
TRBD1	TRBV18	-	TRBJ1-5	CASSPLMGRGTNQPQHF	TGTGCCAGCTCACCCCTTATGGGCAGGGGGACCAATCAGCCCCAGCATTTT
-	TRBV27	-	TRBJ2-1	CASSSGGEQFF	TGTGCCAGCAGTTCCGGGGGTGAGCAGTTCTTC